The 14 T cell receptor beta chains listed next were all sequenced from one sample in a study of response to subunit inactivated influenza vaccine. TCRdb independently ran MiXCR on the RT-PCR reads; one entry per CDR3 protein. The table includes about 700,000 distinct CDR3 sequences, about 15% detected once. The input for sequencing was PBMCs from blood, taken less than 15 days before vaccination. Receptors were obtained from a middle-aged man who received an inactivated influenza vaccine.

This clonotype turned up a few times. The chain has TRBV10-3 and TRBJ2-7; maybe TRBD1 (6 bases). Trimming shortened V by 6 bases and J by 9 bases, and 15 bases separated the two germline ends. The CDR3 runs 12 residues. Per the germline V gene, CDR1 is ENHRY and CDR2 is SYGVKD. CDR3 residues: CAIRDQGYGQYF. DNA of the CDR3: TGTGCCATCAGGGATCAGGGGTATGGGCAGTACTTC.

The V and J genes are TRBV4-1 and TRBJ2-5; 7 nucleotides line up with TRBD1. Germline-derived CDR1 and CDR2 are MGHRA and YSYEKL. Unmatched junction bases numbered 3, after V lost 3 bases and J lost 2 bases. The CDR3 length is 14 residues. The CDR3 bases are TGCGCCAGCAGCCAGGGACAGATGCAAGAGACCCAGTACTTC. Its protein is CASSQGQMQETQYF.

In its sample, this clonotype was seen a few times. V and J are TRBV2 and TRBJ2-7, with D possibly TRBD1 on 6 matching bases. The CDR3 is 15 amino acids. Trimming left V 2 bases short and J 3 bases short, with 14 bases between. The germline gives CDR1 SNHLY, CDR2 FYNNEI. CDR3 sequence (DNA): TGTGCCAGCAGTGAAAGTAGGGGGAATTTCTACGAGCAGTACTTC. It encodes CASSESRGNFYEQYF. Drawing the rest from reference TRBV2 and TRBJ2-7, the complete variable domain is EPEVTQTPSHQVTQMGQEVILRCVPISNHLYFYWYRQILGQKVEFLVSFYNNEISEKSEIFDDQFSVERPDGSNFTLKIRSTKLEDSAMYFCASSESRGNFYEQYFGPGTRLTVT.

This rearrangement joins TRBV5-1 to TRBJ2-3; TRBD2 matches 13 bases. The CDR3 covers 16 residues. Germline values: CDR1 SGHRS, CDR2 YFSETQ. Unmatched junction bases numbered 7, after V lost 7 bases and J lost 2 bases. The CDR3 protein is CASRLAGGKTTDTQYF. The CDR3 bases are TGCGCCAGCCGACTAGCGGGGGGAAAGACCACAGATACGCAGTATTTT. Supplemented by reference TRBV5-1 and TRBJ2-3, the full variable domain reads KAGVTQTPRYLIKTRGQQVTLSCSPISGHRSVSWYQQTPGQGLQFLFEYFSETQRNKGNFPGRFSGRQFSNSRSEMNVSTLELGDSALYLCASRLAGGKTTDTQYFGPGTRLTVL.

The J gene is TRBJ2-4, the V gene TRBV7-9, with D hard to call. There are 16 residues in the CDR3. Per germline, CDR1 SEHNR and CDR2 FQNEAQ (reference sequence). V was clipped by 0 bases and J by 5 bases, with 14 bases between them. CDR3 bases: TGTGCCAGCAGCTTAGCGTCGTGGCAGGAACAAAACATTCAGTACTTC. It is translated as CASSLASWQEQNIQYF.

This clonotype was detected ten times or more. This chain uses TRBV24-1 with TRBJ2-2; TRBD2 aligns across 12 bases. Germline-derived CDR1 and CDR2 are KGHDR and SFDVKD. This CDR3 has 18 amino acids. V lost 6 bases to trimming and J lost 0 bases; unmatched junction nucleotides: 7. The CDR3 DNA sequence: TGTGCCACCAGTTTGACTAGCGGGAGAACTACGAACACCGGGGAGCTGTTTTTT. Translated, it gives CATSLTSGRTTNTGELFF.

Ten or more counts support this clonotype. The J gene is TRBJ2-3, the V gene TRBV24-1; D possibly corresponds to TRBD2 (5 bases). This CDR3 is built from 13 residues. The germline gives CDR1 KGHDR, CDR2 SFDVKD. Trimming shortened V by 7 bases and J by 1 base, and 8 bases separated the two germline ends. The CDR3 here is CATSLRGTDTQYF. The DNA of the CDR3 is TGTGCCACCAGCCTGCGGGGCACAGATACGCAGTATTTT.

This clonotype was seen just once. V and J are TRBV6-2 or TRBV6-3 and TRBJ2-3; D gene unclear. Germline V gives CDR1 MNHEY, CDR2 SVGEGT. V was shortened by 2 bases and J by 4 bases, with 13 bases between the two germline ends. The CDR3 extends over 15 amino acids. The CDR3 nucleotides read TGTGCCAGCAGTTACGGTGTAGAGCTCGCAGATACGCAGTATTTT. Encoded protein: CASSYGVELADTQYF.

This chain connects TRBV7-2 to TRBJ2-3, with 9 bases fitting TRBD2. This CDR3 has 16 residues. V was pared by 0 bases and J by 0 bases, with 1 base of the junction left unmatched. Germline-derived CDR1 and CDR2 are SGHTA and FQGNSA. Here the CDR3 DNA reads TGTGCCAGCAGCTTAGCAGCGGGAGGTAGCACAGATACGCAGTATTTT. This gives the protein CASSLAAGGSTDTQYF.

This clonotype was seen a few times. V and J are TRBV18 and TRBJ2-1; no clear D. The CDR3 covers 12 residues. Germline CDR1 KGHSH, CDR2 LQKENI. V gave up 3 bases and J gave up 9 bases, with 9 bases separating them. CDR3 in DNA: TGTGCCAGCTCACCTATGACGGGTGAGCAGTTCTTC. This codes for CASSPMTGEQFF.

About this clonotype: With a much larger clone just one base away, this may be a read error. The chain carries TRBV4-2 and TRBJ2-7, with D possibly TRBD2 on 5 matching bases. V lost 0 bases and J 5 bases, leaving 5 bases between the germline ends. The CDR3 has 12 amino acids. Germline-derived CDR1 and CDR2 are LGHNA and YNFKEQ. The CDR3: CASSQDSDEQYF. The CDR3 nucleotides are TGTGCCAGCAGCCAAGATAGCGACGAGCAGTACTTC.

This chain joins TRBV12-3 or TRBV12-4 and TRBJ2-7; D gene uncertain. CDR3 length: 12 residues. V was pared by 6 bases and J by 6 bases, with 12 bases between. This chain's CDR3 is CASSPGRREQYF. Written as DNA, the CDR3 is TGTGCCAGCAGCCCCGGAAGGCGCGAGCAGTACTTC.

The rearrangement links TRBV3-1 to TRBJ2-4, with 8 bases lining up with TRBD2. CDR1 is LGHDT and CDR2 is YNNKEL in the germline V gene (reference sequence). J lost 1 base, V lost 8 bases, and 7 bases had no gene match. This CDR3 has 15 amino acids. The CDR3 loop reads CASRAGGAAKNIQYF. The CDR3 DNA follows: TGTGCCAGCCGGGCGGGGGGCGCCGCCAAAAACATTCAGTACTTC.

On this clonotype: At one of its ends the junction is not consistent with the germline gene, which may arise from a read error. V gene TRBV9 combines with J gene TRBJ2-7; TRBD2 aligns across 7 bases. Germline lookup yields CDR1 SGDLS and CDR2 YYNGEE. This CDR3 spans 15 amino acids. The DNA of the CDR3 is TGTGCCAGCAGTCCCGGGACTACCTCCTACTACGAGCAGTATTTC. Translating it yields CASSPGTTSYYEQYF.